This T cell receptor beta chain emerged from a study of shared T cell receptors in the human thymus. Trimming removed 3 bases from V and 4 bases from J; junction bases left unmatched: 14. CDR3 length equals 19 residues. CDR1 and CDR2 (germline): LNHDA, SQIVND (reference sequence). Repertoires were generated with immunoSEQ multiplex PCR, while TCRdb's copy carries only in-frame clones and drops some. In the table there are approximately 490,000 clones, 75% to 85% of which are singletons. These data were also reused for a study on human thymus T cells. From that paper: In unrelated individuals, thymic repertoires overlapped highly, according to related research.

Sequenced input: thymocytes. The J gene is TRBJ2-1, the V gene TRBV19, with 11 bases identical to TRBD2. This clonotype was obtained from a boy less than two years old with a congenital heart defect. The CDR3 DNA follows: TGTGCCAGTAGTATCCCCACCAAGACTAGCGGGATCACGTACAATGAGCAGTTCTTC. This translates into CASSIPTKTSGITYNEQFF.